Each of the 15 T cell receptor beta chains below was sequenced from the same sample in a study of Ad26.COV2.S vaccination and SARS-CoV-2 variants. Profiling relied on immunoSEQ multiplex PCR, and the TCRdb table lists in-frame clones only, not all of them. Among more than 400,000 clones listed, over 80% were seen once. As to treatment: 15 to 20 received Ad26.COV2.S at low or high dose, single or two shots; several received placebo; per-sample allocation not given. Vaccine and placebo recipients were sampled on day 63 after the first injection. Sequences were derived from peripheral blood, sampled in a trial of Ad26.COV2.S vaccine versus placebo. The receptors shown here come from a person aged 18-60 years who received the Ad26.COV2.S COVID-19 vaccine or a placebo.

This clone has just a few counts. This sample also contains other DNA sequences that code for the same CDR3. V and J are TRBV5-1 and TRBJ1-5; D gene ambiguous. The CDR3 runs 13 residues. The V end lost 0 bases, the J end lost 3 bases, and 4 bases lay between the germline ends. CDR1 SGHRS and CDR2 YFSETQ come from the germline V gene. The CDR3 bases are TGCGCCAGCAGCTTGGGCCCCAATCAGCCCCAGCATTTT. Protein: CASSLGPNQPQHF.

V is TRBV10-3 and J is TRBJ1-2, with 10 bases aligning to TRBD1. CDR3 length equals 16 residues. Germline loops: CDR1 ENHRY, CDR2 SYGVKD. V lost 2 bases, J lost 4 bases, and 7 bases stayed unmatched. CDR3 in DNA: TGTGCCATCAGTGAGGGCGACAGGGGGCAAGTCTATGGCTACACCTTC. This sequence encodes CAISEGDRGQVYGYTF.

About this clone itself: This CDR3 is also generated by other DNA sequences in the sample. The chain uses TRBV18 and TRBJ1-1; no clear D. Looked up from germline, CDR1 is KGHSH and CDR2 is LQKENI. V dropped 0 bases and J dropped 0 bases, with 5 bases sitting between them. The CDR3 contains 14 residues. CDR3 nucleotides: TGTGCCAGCTCACCACCGGGGTTGAACACTGAAGCTTTCTTT. Its translation: CASSPPGLNTEAFF.

The genes are TRBV2 and TRBJ2-7, with D uncertain. V lost 6 bases and J lost 4, with 19 bases in between. The CDR3 has 15 amino acids. Per germline, CDR1 SNHLY and CDR2 FYNNEI. The DNA of the CDR3 is TGTGCCAGCAGCTCACGGTGGTCCGGGTTGTACGAGCAGTACTTC. It specifies CASSSRWSGLYEQYF.

On this clone: One end of the junction does not line up with germline, which may come from a read error. The rearrangement joins TRBV30 to TRBJ2-5, with 7 bases identical to TRBD1. The CDR3 length is 13 residues. Germline CDR1 is GTSNPN and CDR2 is SVGIG (reference sequence). CDR3 DNA sequence: TGTGCCTGGAGTGTACAGGGGCCAGAGGCCCAGTACTTC. It codes for CAWSVQGPEAQYF.

The chain employs TRBV5-4 and TRBJ2-5, with TRBD1 as a possible D gene (5 bases). This CDR3 spans 17 amino acids. Germline V lookup: CDR1 SGHNT, CDR2 YYREEE (reference sequence). Trimming cost V 4 bases and J 5 bases, with 24 bases left between them. The CDR3 is CASSLVTRRGRGETQYF. The CDR3 DNA reads as TGTGCCAGCAGCCTGGTCACAAGAAGGGGCCGTGGGGAGACCCAGTACTTC.

V and J are TRBV7-9 and TRBJ2-1; no reliable D call. Looked up from germline, CDR1 is SEHNR and CDR2 is FQNEAQ (reference sequence). The CDR3 has 15 amino acids. The V end was cut by 2 bases, the J end by 5 bases, with 13 bases between. The chain's CDR3 is CASSLLEFQDNEQFF. In DNA form, the CDR3 reads TGTGCCAGCAGCTTACTGGAGTTCCAGGACAATGAGCAGTTCTTC.

The genes are TRBV24-1 and TRBJ2-2; the D is unclear. The CDR3 loop spans 14 amino acids. V was clipped by 5 bases and J by 2 bases, with 8 bases between them. From germline, CDR1 is KGHDR and CDR2 SFDVKD. The CDR3 region has the DNA TGTGCCACCAGTGTCGGCGGTAACACCGGGGAGCTGTTTTTT. It yields the protein CATSVGGNTGELFF.

This rearrangement joins TRBV3-1 (or the pseudogene TRBV3-2) to TRBJ1-2; D unresolved. CDR3 size: 13 residues. Looked up from germline, CDR1 is LGHDT and CDR2 is YNNKEL (reference sequence). V was clipped by 1 base and J by 5 bases, with 8 bases between them. In DNA form, the CDR3 reads TGTGCCAGCAGCCAAGGCCTTCATTATGGCTACACCTTC. Encoded protein: CASSQGLHYGYTF.

V and J are TRBV28 and TRBJ2-7; D unresolved. CDR1 and CDR2 (germline): MDHEN, SYDVKM. The CDR3 loop spans 12 amino acids. V was pared by 3 bases and J by 3 bases, with 6 bases between. The DNA of the CDR3 is TGTGCCAGCAGTTTGGGTTACTACGAGCAGTACTTC. It codes for CASSLGYYEQYF.

V usage is TRBV7-9 and J usage is TRBJ1-2; D is unclear. CDR3 length: 14 amino acids. Per germline, CDR1 SEHNR and CDR2 FQNEAQ (reference sequence). Trimming took off 5 bases at V and 8 bases at J, with 18 bases between the two ends. CDR3 loop: CASSHPLFRRGYTF. DNA for the CDR3: TGTGCCAGCAGCCACCCACTTTTTAGGAGAGGCTACACCTTC. Full variable domain (outside the CDR3, taken from reference TRBV7-9 and TRBJ1-2): DTGVSQNPRHKITKRGQNVTFRCDPISEHNRLYWYRQTLGQGPEFLTYFQNEAQLEKSRLLSDRFSAERPKGSFSTLEIQRTEQGDSAMYLCASSHPLFRRGYTFGSGTRLTVV.

The chain recombines TRBV6-2 or TRBV6-3 with TRBJ2-7; 11 bases map to TRBD2. Germline loops: CDR1 MNHEY, CDR2 SVGEGT. CDR3 length: 16 amino acids. Germline trimming cut 6 bases from V and 7 bases from J; bases unmatched to any gene: 14. This CDR3 reads CASSSVPRLAGLEQYF. CDR3 DNA: TGTGCCAGCAGCTCCGTCCCCCGACTAGCGGGGCTTGAGCAGTACTTC.

This clone was picked up one time. This sequence joins TRBV6-6 and TRBJ1-3; D is undetermined. Trimming pared 7 bases from V and 0 bases from J, leaving 16 bases between. This CDR3 has 16 amino acids. The germline gives CDR1 MNHNY, CDR2 SVGAGI (reference sequence). The CDR3 spells CASIQAAGISGNTIYF. The CDR3 nucleotides read TGTGCCAGCATCCAGGCGGCAGGCATCTCTGGAAACACCATATATTTT.

This clone was picked up a small number of times. This chain connects TRBV2 to TRBJ2-3; D is uncertain. The CDR3 runs to 12 residues. Trimming took off 8 bases at V and 0 bases at J, with 6 bases between the two ends. Per the germline V gene, CDR1 is SNHLY and CDR2 is FYNNEI. The CDR3 DNA reads TGTGCCAGCTCTAGAAGCACAGATACGCAGTATTTT. This translates into CASSRSTDTQYF.

Comments on this clone: At one end, the junction sequence differs from germline, possibly due to a read error. This chain connects TRBV7-7 to TRBJ2-2; no clear D. The germline gives CDR1 SSHAT, CDR2 FNYEAQ (reference sequence). The CDR3 has 17 amino acids. CDR3 DNA sequence: TGTGCTAGCAGCTTAGAGGTTTCGTCAGGGAACACCGGGGAGCTGTTTTTT. This sequence encodes CASSLEVSSGNTGELFF.